This T cell receptor (beta chain) was sequenced in a study of cytomegalovirus exposure and HLA in healthy donors. Whole-study context: Earlier, some 200 million T cells were analyzed, and around 100 million unique TCR beta sequences were found among them. Of some 360 genotyped donors, more than 75% clustered with self-reported Caucasian donors. Study outcomes and limitations: A later analysis showed that HLA-associated TCR beta chains had undergone more clonal expansion than equally common others.

Concerning this clone: Its antigen is still unknown.

The study ran its PCR with 60 Vbeta and 13 Jbeta primers. Method: immunoSEQ multiplex PCR; TCRdb's copy keeps in-frame clones and lacks some. This sample has 81,000 or so clones, with approximately 75% found just once. CDR1 SGDLS and CDR2 YYNGEE come from the germline V gene. With V trimmed by 2 bases and J by 3 bases, 7 bases remained unmatched. The CDR3 is 17 residues long. This TCR derives from a man in his 60s in good health and CMV-seronegative. The sample taken for sequencing was PBMCs. V is TRBV9 and J is TRBJ2-6; 8 nucleotides line up with TRBD2. DNA of the CDR3: TGTGCCAGCAGCGTCCCGGGAGGGACGATTGGGGCCAACGTCCTGACTTTC. Its translation: CASSVPGGTIGANVLTF.